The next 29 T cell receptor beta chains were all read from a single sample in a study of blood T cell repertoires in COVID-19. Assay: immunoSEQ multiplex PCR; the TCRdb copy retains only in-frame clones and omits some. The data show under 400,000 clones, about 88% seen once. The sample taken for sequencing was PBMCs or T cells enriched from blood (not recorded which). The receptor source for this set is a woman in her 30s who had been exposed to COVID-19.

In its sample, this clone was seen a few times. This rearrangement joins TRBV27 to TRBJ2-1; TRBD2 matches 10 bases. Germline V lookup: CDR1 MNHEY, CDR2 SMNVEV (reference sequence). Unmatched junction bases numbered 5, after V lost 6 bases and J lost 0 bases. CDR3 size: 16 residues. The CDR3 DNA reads TGTGCCAGCAGCCAGAGCGGGAGGGCCTCCTACAATGAGCAGTTCTTC. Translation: CASSQSGRASYNEQFF.

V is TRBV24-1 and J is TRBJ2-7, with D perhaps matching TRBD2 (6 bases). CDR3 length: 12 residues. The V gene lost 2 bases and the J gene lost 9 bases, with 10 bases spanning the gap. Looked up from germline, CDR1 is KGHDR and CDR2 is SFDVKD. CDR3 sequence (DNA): TGTGCCACCAGTGATTACGGGAGCCGGCAGTACTTC. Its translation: CATSDYGSRQYF.

CDR3 loop: CASSLGSWREPQETQYF. CDR3 DNA sequence: TGTGCCAGCAGCTTAGGCAGCTGGCGGGAGCCTCAAGAGACCCAGTACTTC. The chain combines TRBV7-7 with TRBJ2-5; 7 nucleotides align to TRBD2. The germline CDR1 and CDR2 sequences are SSHAT and FNYEAQ (reference sequence). The CDR3 runs to 17 residues. Losses at the gene ends were 1 base for V and 2 bases for J; bases not matched to a gene: 10.

The CDR3 here is CASSLSGGIFSPLHF. In nucleotides, the CDR3 is TGTGCCAGCAGTTTATCGGGGGGGATTTTTTCACCCCTCCACTTT. This rearrangement joins TRBV27 to TRBJ1-6, with D possibly being TRBD1 (5 bases). From germline, CDR1 is MNHEY and CDR2 SMNVEV (reference sequence). The length of the CDR3 is 15 residues. V lost 0 bases, J lost 9 bases, and 12 bases lay in between.

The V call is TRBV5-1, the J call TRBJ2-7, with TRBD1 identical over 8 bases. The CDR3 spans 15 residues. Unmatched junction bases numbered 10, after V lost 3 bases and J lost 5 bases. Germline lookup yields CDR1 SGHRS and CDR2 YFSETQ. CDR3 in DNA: TGCGCCAGCAGCTCTACAGGGGGTAGCGTCCACGAGCAGTACTTC. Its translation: CASSSTGGSVHEQYF.

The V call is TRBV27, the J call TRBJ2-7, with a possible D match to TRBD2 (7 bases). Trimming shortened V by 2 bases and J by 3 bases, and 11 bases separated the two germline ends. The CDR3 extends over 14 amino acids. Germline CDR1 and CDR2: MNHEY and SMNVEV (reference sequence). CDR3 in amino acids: CASSLEGGVYEQYF. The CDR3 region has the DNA TGTGCCAGCAGTTTAGAGGGGGGGGTCTACGAGCAGTACTTC.

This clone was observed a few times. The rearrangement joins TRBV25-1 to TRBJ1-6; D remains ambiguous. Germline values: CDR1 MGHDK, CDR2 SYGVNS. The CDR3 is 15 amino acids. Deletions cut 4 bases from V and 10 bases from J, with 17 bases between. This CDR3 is CASSALGAGSSPLHF. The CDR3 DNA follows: TGTGCCAGCAGTGCCCTAGGAGCCGGGAGCTCACCCCTCCACTTT.

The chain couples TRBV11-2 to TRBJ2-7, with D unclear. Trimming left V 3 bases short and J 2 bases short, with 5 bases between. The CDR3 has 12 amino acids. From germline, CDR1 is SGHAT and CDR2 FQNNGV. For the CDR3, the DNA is TGTGCCAGCAGCTTCTCTACCTACGAGCAGTACTTC. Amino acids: CASSFSTYEQYF.

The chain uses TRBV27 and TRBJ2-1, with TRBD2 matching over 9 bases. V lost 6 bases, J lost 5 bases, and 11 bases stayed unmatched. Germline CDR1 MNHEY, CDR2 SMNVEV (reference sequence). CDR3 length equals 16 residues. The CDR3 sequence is CASRTGVAGVDNEQFF. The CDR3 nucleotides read TGTGCCAGCAGGACTGGAGTAGCGGGAGTGGACAATGAGCAGTTCTTC.

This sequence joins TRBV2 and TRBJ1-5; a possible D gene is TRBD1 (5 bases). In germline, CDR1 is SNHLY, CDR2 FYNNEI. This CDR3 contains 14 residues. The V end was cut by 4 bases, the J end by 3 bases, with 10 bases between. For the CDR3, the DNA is TGTGCCAGCAGTGGGAGACAGATCAATCAGCCCCAGCATTTT. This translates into CASSGRQINQPQHF.

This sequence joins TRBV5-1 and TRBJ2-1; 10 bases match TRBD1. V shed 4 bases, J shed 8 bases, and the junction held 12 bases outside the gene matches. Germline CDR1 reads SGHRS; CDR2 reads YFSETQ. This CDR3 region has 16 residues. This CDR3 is CASSLDEGQGYHEQFF. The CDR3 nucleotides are TGCGCCAGCAGCCTAGACGAGGGACAGGGGTATCATGAGCAGTTCTTC.

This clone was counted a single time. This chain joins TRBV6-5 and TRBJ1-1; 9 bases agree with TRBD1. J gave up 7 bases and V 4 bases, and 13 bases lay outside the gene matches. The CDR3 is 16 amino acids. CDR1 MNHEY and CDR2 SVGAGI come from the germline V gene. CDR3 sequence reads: CASSSLQGAKGDEAFF. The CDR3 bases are TGTGCCAGCAGTTCGCTACAGGGGGCGAAAGGGGATGAAGCTTTCTTT.

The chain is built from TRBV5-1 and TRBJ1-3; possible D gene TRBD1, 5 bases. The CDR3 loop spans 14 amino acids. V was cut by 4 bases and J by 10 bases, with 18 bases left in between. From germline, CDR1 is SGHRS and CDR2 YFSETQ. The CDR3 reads CASSPWGVHRTIYF. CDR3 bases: TGCGCCAGCAGCCCCTGGGGGGTTCACCGTACCATATATTTT.

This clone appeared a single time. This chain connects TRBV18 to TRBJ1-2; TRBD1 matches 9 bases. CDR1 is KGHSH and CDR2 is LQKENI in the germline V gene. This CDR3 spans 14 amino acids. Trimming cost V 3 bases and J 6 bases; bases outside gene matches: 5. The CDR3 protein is CASSPGTGRDGYTF. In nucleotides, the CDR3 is TGTGCCAGCTCACCGGGGACAGGGAGGGATGGCTACACCTTC.

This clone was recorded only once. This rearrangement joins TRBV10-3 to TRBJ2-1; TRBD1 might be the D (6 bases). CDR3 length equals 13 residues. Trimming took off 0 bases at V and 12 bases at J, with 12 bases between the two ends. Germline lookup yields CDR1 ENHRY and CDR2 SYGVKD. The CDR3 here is CAISESPEGVQFF. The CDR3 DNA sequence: TGTGCCATCAGTGAGTCTCCCGAGGGGGTGCAGTTCTTC.

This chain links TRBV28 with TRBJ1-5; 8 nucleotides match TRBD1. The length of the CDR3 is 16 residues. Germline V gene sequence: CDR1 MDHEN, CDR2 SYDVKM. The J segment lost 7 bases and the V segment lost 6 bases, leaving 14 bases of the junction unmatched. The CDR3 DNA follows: TGTGCCAGCAGCCAGATCCGGGACAGGATAAGCCAGCCCCAGCATTTT. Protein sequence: CASSQIRDRISQPQHF.

CDR3 protein: CASSPGFETQYF. CDR3 DNA sequence: TGTGCCAGCAGCCCAGGGTTTGAGACCCAGTACTTC. This rearrangement joins TRBV7-2 to TRBJ2-5, with D possibly TRBD1 on 5 matching bases. Looked up from germline, CDR1 is SGHTA and CDR2 is FQGNSA. The CDR3 sequence is 12 residues long. V dropped 5 bases and J dropped 5 bases, with 9 bases sitting between them.

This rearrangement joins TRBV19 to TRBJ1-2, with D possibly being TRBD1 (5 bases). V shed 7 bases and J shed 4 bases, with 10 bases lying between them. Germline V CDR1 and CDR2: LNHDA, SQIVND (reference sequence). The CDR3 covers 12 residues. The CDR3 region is CASKTDGYGYTF. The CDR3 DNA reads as TGTGCCAGTAAGACAGACGGCTATGGCTACACCTTC.

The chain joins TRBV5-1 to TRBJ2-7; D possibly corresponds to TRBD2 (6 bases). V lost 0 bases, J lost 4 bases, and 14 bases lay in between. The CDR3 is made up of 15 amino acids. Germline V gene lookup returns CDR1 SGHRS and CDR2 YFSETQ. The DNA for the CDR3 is TGCGCCAGCAGCTTGGCACCGACGGGGGATTACGAGCAGTACTTC. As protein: CASSLAPTGDYEQYF.

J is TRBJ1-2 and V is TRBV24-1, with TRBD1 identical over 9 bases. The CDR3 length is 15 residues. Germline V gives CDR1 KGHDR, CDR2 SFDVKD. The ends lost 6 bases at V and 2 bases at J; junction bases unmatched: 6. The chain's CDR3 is CATSPPGTGNYGYTF. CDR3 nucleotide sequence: TGTGCCACCAGTCCTCCCGGGACAGGGAACTATGGCTACACCTTC.

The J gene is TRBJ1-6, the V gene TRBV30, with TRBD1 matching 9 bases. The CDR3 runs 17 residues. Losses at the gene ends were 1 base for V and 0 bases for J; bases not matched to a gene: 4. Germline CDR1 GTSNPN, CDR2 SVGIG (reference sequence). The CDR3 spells CAWSGGTGSSYNSPLHF. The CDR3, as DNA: TGTGCCTGGAGTGGCGGGACAGGGAGCTCCTATAATTCACCCCTCCACTTT.

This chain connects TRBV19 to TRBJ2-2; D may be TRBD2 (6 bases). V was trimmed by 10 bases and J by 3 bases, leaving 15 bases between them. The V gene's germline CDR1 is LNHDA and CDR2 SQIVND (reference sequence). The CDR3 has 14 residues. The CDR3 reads CAISGGLDTGELFF. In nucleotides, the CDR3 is TGTGCCATCAGTGGGGGGTTGGACACCGGGGAGCTGTTTTTT.

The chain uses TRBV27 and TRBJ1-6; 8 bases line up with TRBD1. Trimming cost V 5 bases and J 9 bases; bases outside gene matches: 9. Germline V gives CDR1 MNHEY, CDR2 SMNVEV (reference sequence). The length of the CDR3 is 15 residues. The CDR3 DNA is TGTGCCAGCAGTCCTACCCAGGGGGCTCGTTCACCCCTCCACTTT. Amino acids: CASSPTQGARSPLHF.

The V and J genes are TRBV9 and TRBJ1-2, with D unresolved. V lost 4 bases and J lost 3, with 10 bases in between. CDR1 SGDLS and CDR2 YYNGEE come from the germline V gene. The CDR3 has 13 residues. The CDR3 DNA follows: TGTGCCAGCAGCCTCAAGGAGGACTATGGCTACACCTTC. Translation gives CASSLKEDYGYTF.

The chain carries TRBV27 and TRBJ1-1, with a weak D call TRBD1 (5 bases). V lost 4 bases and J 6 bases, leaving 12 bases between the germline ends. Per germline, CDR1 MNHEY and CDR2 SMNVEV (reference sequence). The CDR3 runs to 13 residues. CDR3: CASSSRGGAEAFF. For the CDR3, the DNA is TGTGCCAGCAGTTCTAGGGGAGGGGCTGAAGCTTTCTTT.

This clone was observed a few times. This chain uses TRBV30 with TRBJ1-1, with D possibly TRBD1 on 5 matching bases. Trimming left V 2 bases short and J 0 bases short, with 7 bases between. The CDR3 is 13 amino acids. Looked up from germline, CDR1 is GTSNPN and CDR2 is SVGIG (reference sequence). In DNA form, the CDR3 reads TGTGCCTGGAGTCGGACAATGAACACTGAAGCTTTCTTT. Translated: CAWSRTMNTEAFF. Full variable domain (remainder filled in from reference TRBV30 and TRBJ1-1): SQTIHQWPATLVQPVGSPLSLECTVEGTSNPNLYWYRQAAGRGLQLLFYSVGIGQISSEVPQNLSASRPQDRQFILSSKKLLLSDSGFYLCAWSRTMNTEAFFGQGTRLTVV.

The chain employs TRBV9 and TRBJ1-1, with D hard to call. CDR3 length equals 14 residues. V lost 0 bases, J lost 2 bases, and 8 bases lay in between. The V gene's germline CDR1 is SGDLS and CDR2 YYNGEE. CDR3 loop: CASSVGHLNTEAFF. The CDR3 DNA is TGTGCCAGCAGCGTAGGGCACCTCAACACTGAAGCTTTCTTT.

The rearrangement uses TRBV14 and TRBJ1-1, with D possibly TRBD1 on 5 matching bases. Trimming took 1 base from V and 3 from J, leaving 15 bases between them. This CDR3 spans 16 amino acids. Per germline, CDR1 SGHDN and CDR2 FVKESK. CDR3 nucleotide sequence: TGTGCCAGCAGCCAAGTTCCAGGGTTTAGGGACACTGAAGCTTTCTTT. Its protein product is CASSQVPGFRDTEAFF.

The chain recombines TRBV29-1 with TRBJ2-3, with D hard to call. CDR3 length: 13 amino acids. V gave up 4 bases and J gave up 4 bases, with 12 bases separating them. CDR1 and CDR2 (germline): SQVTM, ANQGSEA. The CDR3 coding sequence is TGCAGCGTTGGCCCCAGTTTGGCAGATACGCAGTATTTT. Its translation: CSVGPSLADTQYF.